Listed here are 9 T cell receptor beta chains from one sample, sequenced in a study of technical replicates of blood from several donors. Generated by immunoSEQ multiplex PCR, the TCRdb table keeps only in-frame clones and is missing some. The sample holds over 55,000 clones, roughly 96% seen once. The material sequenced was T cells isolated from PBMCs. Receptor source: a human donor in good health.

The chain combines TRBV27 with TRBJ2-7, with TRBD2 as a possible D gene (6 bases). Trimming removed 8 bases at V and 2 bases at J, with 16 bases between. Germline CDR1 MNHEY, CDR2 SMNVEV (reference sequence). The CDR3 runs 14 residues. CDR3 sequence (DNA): TGTGCCAGCTCGAGCGGAGGGTGGCCCTACGAGCAGTACTTC. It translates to CASSSGGWPYEQYF.

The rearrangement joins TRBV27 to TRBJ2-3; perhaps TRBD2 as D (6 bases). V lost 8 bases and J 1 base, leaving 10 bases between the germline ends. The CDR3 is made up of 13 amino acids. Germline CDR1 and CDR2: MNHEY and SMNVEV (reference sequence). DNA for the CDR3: TGTGCCAGCTCCCCGGGAGGCACAGATACGCAGTATTTT. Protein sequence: CASSPGGTDTQYF.

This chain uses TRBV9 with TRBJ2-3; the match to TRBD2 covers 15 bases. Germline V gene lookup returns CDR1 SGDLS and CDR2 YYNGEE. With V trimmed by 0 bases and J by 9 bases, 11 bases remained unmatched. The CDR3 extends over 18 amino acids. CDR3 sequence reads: CASSVVGLAGGSQNTQYF. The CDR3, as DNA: TGTGCCAGCAGCGTAGTGGGACTAGCGGGAGGATCACAGAACACGCAGTATTTT. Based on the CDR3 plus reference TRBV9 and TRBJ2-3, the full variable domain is DSGVTQTPKHLITATGQRVTLRCSPRSGDLSVYWYQQSLDQGLQFLIQYYNGEERAKGNILERFSAQQFPDLHSELNLSSLELGDSALYFCASSVVGLAGGSQNTQYFGPGTRLTVL.

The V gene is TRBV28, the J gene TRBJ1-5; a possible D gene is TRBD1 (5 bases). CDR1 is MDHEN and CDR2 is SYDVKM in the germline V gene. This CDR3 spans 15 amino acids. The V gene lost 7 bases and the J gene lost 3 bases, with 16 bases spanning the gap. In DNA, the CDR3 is TGTGCCAGCACTCGGATCCAGGGAAACAATCAGCCCCAGCATTTT. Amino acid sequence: CASTRIQGNNQPQHF.

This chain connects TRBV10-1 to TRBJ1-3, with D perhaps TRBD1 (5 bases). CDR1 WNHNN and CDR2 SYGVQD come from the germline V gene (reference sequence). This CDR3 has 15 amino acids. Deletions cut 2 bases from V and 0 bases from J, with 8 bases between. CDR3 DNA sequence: TGCGCCAGCAGTGAGACAGGCCACTCTGGAAACACCATATATTTT. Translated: CASSETGHSGNTIYF.

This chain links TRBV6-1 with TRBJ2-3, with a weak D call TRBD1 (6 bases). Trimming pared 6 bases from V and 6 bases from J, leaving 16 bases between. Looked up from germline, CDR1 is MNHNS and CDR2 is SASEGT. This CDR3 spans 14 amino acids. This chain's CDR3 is CASSPMQGPDTQYF. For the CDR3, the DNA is TGTGCCAGCAGCCCCATGCAGGGGCCGGATACGCAGTATTTT.

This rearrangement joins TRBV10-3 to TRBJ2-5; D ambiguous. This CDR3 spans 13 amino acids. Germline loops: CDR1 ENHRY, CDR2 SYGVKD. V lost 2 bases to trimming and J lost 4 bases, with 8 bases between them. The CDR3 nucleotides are TGTGCCATCAGTGAGATGCTAGTAGAGACCCAGTACTTC. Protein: CAISEMLVETQYF.

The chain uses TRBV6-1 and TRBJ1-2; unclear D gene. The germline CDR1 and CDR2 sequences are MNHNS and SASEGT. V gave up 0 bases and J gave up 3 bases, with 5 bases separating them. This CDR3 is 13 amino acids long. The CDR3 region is CASSEASHYGYTF. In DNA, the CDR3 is TGTGCCAGCAGTGAAGCCTCTCACTATGGCTACACCTTC.

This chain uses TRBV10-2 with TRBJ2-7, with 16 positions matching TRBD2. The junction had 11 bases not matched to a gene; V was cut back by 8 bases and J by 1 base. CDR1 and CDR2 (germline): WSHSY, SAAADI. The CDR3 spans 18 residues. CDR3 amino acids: CASHGTSGRATGSYEQYF. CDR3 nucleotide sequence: TGCGCCAGCCACGGGACTAGCGGGAGGGCCACTGGGTCCTACGAGCAGTACTTC.